This T cell receptor (beta chain) was observed in a study of T-cell reconstitution after alpha-beta-depleted transplantation in children. Germline V gene sequence: CDR1 SGDLS, CDR2 YYNGEE. This CDR3 spans 15 amino acids. Trimming left V 0 bases short and J 2 bases short, with 11 bases between. A word on this clonotype: Its antigen remains unknown.

Unique molecular identifiers were built into the TCRbeta library. TCRdb re-derived calls from the PCR reads in MiXCR, one entry per CDR3 protein. The sample holds 450,000 to 600,000 distinct CDR3 sequences, 10% to 15% seen once. Study-level findings and limits: Newly produced T cells mostly provided counts and TCRbeta diversity after one year, as hyperexpanded clones declined. Reported findings indicate that, about two months after transplant, alpha-beta T cells came from several hundred expanded clones, which were derived from non-depleted graft cells. Certain patients had high TCRbeta diversity at day 60, and it came from recipient T cells and thymic progenitors that survived.

The source is a male patient younger than 18 who had a stem cell transplant for acute myeloid leukemia, so the T cells may come from the graft donor. V gene TRBV9 combines with J gene TRBJ2-5; tentatively, D is TRBD1 (5 bases). Sequencing was performed on PBMCs, mostly from graft donor cells, taken 360 days after TCRalphabeta/CD19-depleted stem cell transplant. In DNA, the CDR3 is TGTGCCAGCAGCGTAGATCTACAGGATCAAGAGACCCAGTACTTC. Translating it yields CASSVDLQDQETQYF. Filled out from reference TRBV9 and TRBJ2-5, the complete variable domain reads DSGVTQTPKHLITATGQRVTLRCSPRSGDLSVYWYQQSLDQGLQFLIQYYNGEERAKGNILERFSAQQFPDLHSELNLSSLELGDSALYFCASSVDLQDQETQYFGPGTRLLVL.